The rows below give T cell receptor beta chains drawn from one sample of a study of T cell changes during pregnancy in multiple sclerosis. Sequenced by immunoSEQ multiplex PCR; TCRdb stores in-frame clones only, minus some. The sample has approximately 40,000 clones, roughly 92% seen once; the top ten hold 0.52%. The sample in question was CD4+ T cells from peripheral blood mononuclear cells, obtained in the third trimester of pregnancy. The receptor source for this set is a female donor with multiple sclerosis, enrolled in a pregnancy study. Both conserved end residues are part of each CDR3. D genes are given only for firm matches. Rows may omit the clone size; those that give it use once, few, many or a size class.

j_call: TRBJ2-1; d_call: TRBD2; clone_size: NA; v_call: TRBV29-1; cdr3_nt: TGCAGCGTCGCACCGGGACTAGCGATTCGGAATGAGCAGTTCTTC; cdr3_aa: CSVAPGLAIRNEQFF
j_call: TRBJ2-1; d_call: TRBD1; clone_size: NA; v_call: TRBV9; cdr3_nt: TGTGCCAGCAGCGAAGGGGACAGGGGTCGAGGTGAGCAGTTCTTC; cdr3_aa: CASSEGDRGRGEQFF
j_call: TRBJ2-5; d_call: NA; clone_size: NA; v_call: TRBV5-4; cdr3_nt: TGTGCCAGCAGCCCCTCCACAGGGACGGGGCAGATGACCCAGTACTTC; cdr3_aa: CASSPSTGTGQMTQYF
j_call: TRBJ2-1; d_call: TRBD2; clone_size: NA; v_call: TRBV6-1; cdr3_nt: TGTGCCAGCCTAAGCGGGGATCGTTACAATGAGCAGTTCTTC; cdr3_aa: CASLSGDRYNEQFF
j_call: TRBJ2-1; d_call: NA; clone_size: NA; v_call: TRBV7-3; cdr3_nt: TGTGCCAGCAGCCTAGACAATGAGCAGTTCTTC; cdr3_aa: CASSLDNEQFF
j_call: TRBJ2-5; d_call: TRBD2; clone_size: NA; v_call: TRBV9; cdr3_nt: TGTGCCAGCAGCGTAGCTCCGGCTAGCGGCTGGGTAGAGACCCAGTACTTC; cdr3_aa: CASSVAPASGWVETQYF
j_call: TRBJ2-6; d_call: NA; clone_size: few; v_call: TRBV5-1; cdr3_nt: TGCGCCAGCAGCTTGGTCGAGGGAGGTGGGGCCAACGTCCTGACTTTC; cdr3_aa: CASSLVEGGGANVLTF
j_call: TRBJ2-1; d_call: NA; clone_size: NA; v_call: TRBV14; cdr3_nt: TGTGCCAGCAGCCTACCGGGACTCCCTTACAATGAGCAGTTCTTC; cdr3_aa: CASSLPGLPYNEQFF
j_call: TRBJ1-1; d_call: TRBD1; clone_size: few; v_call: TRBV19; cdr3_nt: TGTGCCAGTAGTGCCTCGGGCAGGGGGGACACTGAAGCTTTCTTT; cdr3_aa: CASSASGRGDTEAFF
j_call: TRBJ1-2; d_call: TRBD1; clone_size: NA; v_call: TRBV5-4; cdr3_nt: TGTGCCAGCAGCCTATCGACAGGGGGCTTAGATGGCTACACCTTC; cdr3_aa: CASSLSTGGLDGYTF
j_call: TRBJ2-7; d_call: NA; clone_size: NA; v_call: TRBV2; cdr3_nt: TGTGCCATCCCTTGGGGCACCGAATCCTACGAGCAGTACTTC; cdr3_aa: CAIPWGTESYEQYF